These T cell receptor beta chains were read from a single sample in a study of cytotoxic CD8 clonotypes in ibrutinib-treated CLL. Data came from immunoSEQ multiplex PCR; TCRdb stores just in-frame clones and leaves some out. The sample yields 250,000 to 350,000 clones, about 72% seen once. The starting material was PBMCs, obtained at disease progression, from a patient treated with ibrutinib. These receptor sequences come from a human donor with chronic lymphocytic leukemia. CDR3s include the opening cysteine and the closing phenylalanine or tryptophan. Fields, in order: V gene, J gene, CDR3 length, CDR3 protein.

>TRBV2|TRBJ2-7|15
CASSAGDRVPYEQYF
>TRBV11-3|TRBJ2-7|19
CATPGGQIPFGAFPYEQYF
>TRBV7-9|TRBJ1-5|17
CASSLSLGTYSNQPQHF
>TRBV6-1|TRBJ2-7|15
CASRTRGGVAYEQYF
>TRBV11-1|TRBJ2-1|17
CASSLRWGLPSDNEQFF
>TRBV6-1|TRBJ1-3|13
CASPPSSGNTIYF
>TRBV18|TRBJ1-1|15
CASSPSLGDDTEAFF
>TRBV5-1|TRBJ2-7|14
CASSLRGVGYEQYF
>TRBV5-1|TRBJ2-5|14
CASSSAGAQETQYF
>TRBV6-5|TRBJ2-7|14
CASAPTGVWYEQYF
>TRBV9|TRBJ2-3|14
CASSEQQGTDTQYF
>TRBV27|TRBJ1-5|15
CASSPLEGSGQPQHF
>TRBV19|TRBJ1-5|12
CASYRDNQPQHF
>TRBV18|TRBJ1-3|14
CASSPQGSGNTIYF
>TRBV11-2|TRBJ1-1|14
CASSPQPRGTEAFF
>TRBV9|TRBJ1-3|16
CASSVSPGGSGNTIYF
>TRBV5-6|TRBJ2-7|14
CASSSGDTSYEQYF
>TRBV5-1|TRBJ1-2|14
CASTRGQANYGYTF
>TRBV5-1|TRBJ1-1|15
CASSLPGQGVSEAFF
>TRBV9|TRBJ1-4|15
CASSYRQGAREKLFF
>TRBV10-3|TRBJ1-2|13
CAIGGVINYGYTF
>TRBV6-1|TRBJ2-7|13
CASNDQKMDEQYF
>TRBV18|TRBJ2-3|13
CASCGRGADTQYF
>TRBV5-6|TRBJ1-2|15
CASSLGIGLDYGYTF
>TRBV9|TRBJ2-5|10
CASRRGTQYF
>TRBV5-6|TRBJ2-7|14
CASSFHMVPYEQYF
>TRBV28|TRBJ2-7|15
CASSPTGTSGYEQYF
>TRBV15|TRBJ2-7|13
CATSRDAAYEQYF
>TRBV18|TRBJ1-5|17
CASSPGTAIPFNQPQHF
>TRBV18|TRBJ1-2|15
CASSPLEGPSYGYTF
>TRBV7-2|TRBJ2-2|16
CASSRGLAGVTGELFF
>TRBV6-5|TRBJ1-6|15
CASRQGSSYNSPLHF
>TRBV19|TRBJ2-1|20
CASSIIATGAQRGSYNEQFF
>TRBV5-1|TRBJ2-1|15
CASSSQGNPYNEQFF
>TRBV28|TRBJ2-5|12
CASSLSQETQYF
>TRBV5-6|TRBJ2-7|14
CASSAYRGAYEQYF
>TRBV9|TRBJ2-7|14
CASSARDRGREQYF
>TRBV9|TRBJ2-2|16
CASSPPQGQNTGELFF
>TRBV14|TRBJ1-3|15
CASSQVWGIGNTIYF
>TRBV29-1|TRBJ1-2|13
CSVAGRPNYGYTF
>TRBV5-1|TRBJ2-7|14
CASNPGGASYEQYF
>TRBV4-1|TRBJ2-3|15
CASSPRQGWSDTQYF
>TRBV15|TRBJ2-3|16
CATSRDSGRSTDTQYF
>TRBV5-1|TRBJ2-7|14
CASRTAGTDYEQYF
>TRBV11-2|TRBJ1-5|16
CASSLRQPNSNQPQHF
>TRBV15|TRBJ2-7|15
CATSRDLGLAYEQYF
>TRBV28|TRBJ1-1|16
CASSFVGMGPNTEAFF
>TRBV5-4|TRBJ1-2|16
CASSVRQGLRVRGYTF
>TRBV6-6|TRBJ1-1|15
CASSYAAGAVTEAFF